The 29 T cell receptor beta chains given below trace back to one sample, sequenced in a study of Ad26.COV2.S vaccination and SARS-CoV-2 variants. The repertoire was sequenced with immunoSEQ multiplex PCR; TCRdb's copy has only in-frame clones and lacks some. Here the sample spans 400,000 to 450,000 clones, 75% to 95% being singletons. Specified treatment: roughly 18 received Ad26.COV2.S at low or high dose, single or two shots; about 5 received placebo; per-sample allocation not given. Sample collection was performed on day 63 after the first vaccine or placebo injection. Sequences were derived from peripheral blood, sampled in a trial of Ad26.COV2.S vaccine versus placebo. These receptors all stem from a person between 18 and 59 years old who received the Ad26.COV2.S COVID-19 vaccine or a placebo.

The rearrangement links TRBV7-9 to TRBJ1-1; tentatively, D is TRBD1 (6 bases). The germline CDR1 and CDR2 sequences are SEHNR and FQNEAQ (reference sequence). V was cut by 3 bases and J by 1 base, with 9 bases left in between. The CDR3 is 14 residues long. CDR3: CASSLTGWNTEAFF. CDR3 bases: TGTGCCAGCAGCTTGACAGGATGGAACACTGAAGCTTTCTTT.

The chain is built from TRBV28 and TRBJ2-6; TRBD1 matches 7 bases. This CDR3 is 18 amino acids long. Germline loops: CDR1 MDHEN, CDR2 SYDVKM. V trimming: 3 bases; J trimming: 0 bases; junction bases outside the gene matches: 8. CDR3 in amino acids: CASSFTGAPVSGANVLTF. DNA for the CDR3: TGTGCCAGCAGTTTTACAGGGGCTCCAGTCTCTGGGGCCAACGTCCTGACTTTC.

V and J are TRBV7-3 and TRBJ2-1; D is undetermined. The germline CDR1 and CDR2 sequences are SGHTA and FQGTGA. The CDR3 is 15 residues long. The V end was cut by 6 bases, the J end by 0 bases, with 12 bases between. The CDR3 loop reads CASSMSLSSYNEQFF. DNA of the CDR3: TGTGCCAGCAGTATGAGTCTTAGCTCCTACAATGAGCAGTTCTTC.

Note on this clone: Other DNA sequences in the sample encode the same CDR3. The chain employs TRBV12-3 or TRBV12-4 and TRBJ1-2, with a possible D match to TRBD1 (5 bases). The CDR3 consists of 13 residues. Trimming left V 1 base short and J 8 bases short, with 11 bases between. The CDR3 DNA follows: TGTGCCAGCAGTTTAGGGCAGGGCGGAGGCTACACCTTC. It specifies CASSLGQGGGYTF.

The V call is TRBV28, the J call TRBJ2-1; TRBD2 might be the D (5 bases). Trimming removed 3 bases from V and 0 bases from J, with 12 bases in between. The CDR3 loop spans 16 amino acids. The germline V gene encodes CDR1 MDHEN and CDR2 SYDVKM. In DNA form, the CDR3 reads TGTGCCAGCAGTTTTCCGGGCGGGCGCTCCTACAATGAGCAGTTCTTC. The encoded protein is CASSFPGGRSYNEQFF.

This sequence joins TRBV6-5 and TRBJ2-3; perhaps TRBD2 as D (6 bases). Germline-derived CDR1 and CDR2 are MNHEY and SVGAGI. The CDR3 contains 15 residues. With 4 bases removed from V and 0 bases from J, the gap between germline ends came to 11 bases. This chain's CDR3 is CASSLGLTSTDTQYF. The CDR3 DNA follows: TGTGCCAGCAGTTTGGGACTGACAAGCACAGATACGCAGTATTTT.

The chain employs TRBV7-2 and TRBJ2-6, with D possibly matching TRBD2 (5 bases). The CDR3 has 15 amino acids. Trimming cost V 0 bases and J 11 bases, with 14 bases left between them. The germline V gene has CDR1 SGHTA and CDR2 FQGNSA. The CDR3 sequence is CASSLAHRGSDVLTF. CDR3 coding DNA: TGTGCCAGCAGCTTAGCGCACCGGGGATCAGACGTCCTGACTTTC.

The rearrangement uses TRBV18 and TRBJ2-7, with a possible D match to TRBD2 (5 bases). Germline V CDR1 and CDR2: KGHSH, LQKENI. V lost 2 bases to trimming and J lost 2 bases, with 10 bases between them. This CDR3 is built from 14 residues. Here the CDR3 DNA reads TGTGCCAGCTCACCAGGGTGGGAGCCCTACGAGCAGTACTTC. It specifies CASSPGWEPYEQYF. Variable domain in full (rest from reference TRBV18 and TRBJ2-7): NAGVMQNPRHLVRRRGQEARLRCSPMKGHSHVYWYRQLPEEGLKFMVYLQKENIIDESGMPKERFSAEFPKEGPSILRIQQVVRGDSAAYFCASSPGWEPYEQYFGPGTRLTVT.

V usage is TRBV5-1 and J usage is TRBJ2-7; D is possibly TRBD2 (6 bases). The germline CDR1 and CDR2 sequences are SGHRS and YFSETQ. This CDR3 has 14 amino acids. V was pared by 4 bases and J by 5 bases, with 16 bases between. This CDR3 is CASSVTVGGDEQYF. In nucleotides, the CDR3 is TGCGCCAGCAGCGTTACCGTGGGGGGAGACGAGCAGTACTTC.

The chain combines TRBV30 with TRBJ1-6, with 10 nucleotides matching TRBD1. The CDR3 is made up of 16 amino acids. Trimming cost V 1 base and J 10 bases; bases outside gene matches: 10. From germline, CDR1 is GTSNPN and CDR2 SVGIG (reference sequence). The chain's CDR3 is CAWSAMGQGNGSPLHF. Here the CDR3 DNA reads TGTGCCTGGAGTGCGATGGGACAGGGGAATGGCTCACCCCTCCACTTT. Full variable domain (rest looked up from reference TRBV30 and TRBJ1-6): SQTIHQWPATLVQPVGSPLSLECTVEGTSNPNLYWYRQAAGRGLQLLFYSVGIGQISSEVPQNLSASRPQDRQFILSSKKLLLSDSGFYLCAWSAMGQGNGSPLHFGNGTRLTVT.

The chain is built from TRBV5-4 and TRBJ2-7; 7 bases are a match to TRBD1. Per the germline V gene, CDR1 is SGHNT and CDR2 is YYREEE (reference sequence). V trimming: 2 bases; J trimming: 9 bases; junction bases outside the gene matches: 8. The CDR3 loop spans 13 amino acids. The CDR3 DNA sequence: TGTGCCAGCAGCTTTGGGACAGCGACGGGGCAGTACTTC. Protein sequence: CASSFGTATGQYF.

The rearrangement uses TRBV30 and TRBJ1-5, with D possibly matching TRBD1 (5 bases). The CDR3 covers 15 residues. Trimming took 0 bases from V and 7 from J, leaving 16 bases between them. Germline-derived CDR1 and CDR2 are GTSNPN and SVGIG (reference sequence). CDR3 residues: CAWSVLPGREQPQHF. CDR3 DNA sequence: TGTGCCTGGAGTGTACTCCCGGGCAGGGAACAGCCCCAGCATTTT.

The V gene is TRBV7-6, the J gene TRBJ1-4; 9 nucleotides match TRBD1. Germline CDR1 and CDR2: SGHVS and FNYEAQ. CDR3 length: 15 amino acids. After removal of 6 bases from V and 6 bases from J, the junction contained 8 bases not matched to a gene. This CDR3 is CASSLRTGVDEKLFF. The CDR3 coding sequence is TGTGCCAGCAGTCTCAGGACAGGGGTCGATGAAAAACTGTTTTTT.

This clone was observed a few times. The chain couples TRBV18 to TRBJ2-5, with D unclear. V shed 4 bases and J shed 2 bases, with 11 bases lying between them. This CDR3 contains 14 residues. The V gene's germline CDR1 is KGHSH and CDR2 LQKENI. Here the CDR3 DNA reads TGTGCCAGCTCACTCTCTGCCGGTCAAGAGACCCAGTACTTC. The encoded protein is CASSLSAGQETQYF.

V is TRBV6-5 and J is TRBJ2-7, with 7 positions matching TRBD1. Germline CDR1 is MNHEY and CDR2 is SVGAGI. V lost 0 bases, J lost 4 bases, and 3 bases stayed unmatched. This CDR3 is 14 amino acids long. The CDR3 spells CASSYSYRGYEQYF. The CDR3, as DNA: TGTGCCAGCAGTTACTCTTACAGGGGATACGAGCAGTACTTC.

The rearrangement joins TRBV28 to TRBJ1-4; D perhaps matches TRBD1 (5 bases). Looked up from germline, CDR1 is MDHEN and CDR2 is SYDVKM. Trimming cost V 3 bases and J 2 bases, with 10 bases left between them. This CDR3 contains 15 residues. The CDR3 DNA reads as TGTGCCAGCAGTTTCACGGGACCCACTAATGAAAAACTGTTTTTT. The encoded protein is CASSFTGPTNEKLFF.

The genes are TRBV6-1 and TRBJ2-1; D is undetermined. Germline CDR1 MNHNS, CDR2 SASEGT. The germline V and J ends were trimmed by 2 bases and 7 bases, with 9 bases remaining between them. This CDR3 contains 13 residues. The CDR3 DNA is TGTGCCAGCAGTGAACCTTCTTGGAATGAGCAGTTCTTC. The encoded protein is CASSEPSWNEQFF.

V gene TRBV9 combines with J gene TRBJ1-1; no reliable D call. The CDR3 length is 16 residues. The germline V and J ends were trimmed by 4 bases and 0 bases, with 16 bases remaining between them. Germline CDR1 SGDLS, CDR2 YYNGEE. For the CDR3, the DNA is TGTGCCAGCAGCCATCGTGGAGGCGAGATGAACACTGAAGCTTTCTTT. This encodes CASSHRGGEMNTEAFF.

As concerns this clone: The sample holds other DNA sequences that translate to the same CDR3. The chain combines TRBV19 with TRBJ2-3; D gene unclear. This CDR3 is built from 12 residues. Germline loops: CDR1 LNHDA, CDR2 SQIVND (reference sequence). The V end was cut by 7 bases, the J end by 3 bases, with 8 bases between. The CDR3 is CASISRTDTQYF. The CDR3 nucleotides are TGTGCCAGTATTTCCAGGACAGATACGCAGTATTTT. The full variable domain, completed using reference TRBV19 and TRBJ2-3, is DGGITQSPKYLFRKEGQNVTLSCEQNLNHDAMYWYRQDPGQGLRLIYYSQIVNDFQKGDIAEGYSVSREKKESFPLTVTSAQKNPTAFYLCASISRTDTQYFGPGTRLTVL.

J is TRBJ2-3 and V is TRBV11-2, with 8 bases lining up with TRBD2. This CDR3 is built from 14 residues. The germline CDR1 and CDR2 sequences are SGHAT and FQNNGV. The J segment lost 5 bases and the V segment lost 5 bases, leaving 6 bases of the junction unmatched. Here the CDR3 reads CASSPTGGIDTQYF. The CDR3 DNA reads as TGTGCCAGCAGCCCTACGGGAGGGATAGATACGCAGTATTTT.

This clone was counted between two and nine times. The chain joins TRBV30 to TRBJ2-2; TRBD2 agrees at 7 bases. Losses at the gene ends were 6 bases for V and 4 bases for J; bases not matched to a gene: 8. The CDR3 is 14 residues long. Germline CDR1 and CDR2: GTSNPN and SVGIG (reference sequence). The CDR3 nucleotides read TGTGCCTGTGAGGTACTAGCGCTCACCGGGGAGCTGTTTTTT. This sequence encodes CACEVLALTGELFF.

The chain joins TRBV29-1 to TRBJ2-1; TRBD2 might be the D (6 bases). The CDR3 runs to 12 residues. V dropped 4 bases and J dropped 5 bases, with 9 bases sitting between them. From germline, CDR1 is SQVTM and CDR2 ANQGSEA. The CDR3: CSVVGLHNEQFF. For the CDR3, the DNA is TGCAGCGTTGTCGGACTACACAATGAGCAGTTCTTC.

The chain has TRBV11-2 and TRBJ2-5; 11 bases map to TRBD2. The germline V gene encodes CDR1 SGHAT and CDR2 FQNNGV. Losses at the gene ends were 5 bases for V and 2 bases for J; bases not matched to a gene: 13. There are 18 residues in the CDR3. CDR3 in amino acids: CASSDRRVASGRQETQYF. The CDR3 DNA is TGTGCCAGCAGCGACCGTAGAGTGGCTAGCGGGAGGCAAGAGACCCAGTACTTC.

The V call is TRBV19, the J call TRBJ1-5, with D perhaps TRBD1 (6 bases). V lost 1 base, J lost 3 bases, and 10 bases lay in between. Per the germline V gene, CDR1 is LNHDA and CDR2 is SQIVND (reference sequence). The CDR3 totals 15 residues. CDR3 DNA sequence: TGTGCCAGTAGTATAGCCAGGGGTACCAATCAGCCCCAGCATTTT. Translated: CASSIARGTNQPQHF.

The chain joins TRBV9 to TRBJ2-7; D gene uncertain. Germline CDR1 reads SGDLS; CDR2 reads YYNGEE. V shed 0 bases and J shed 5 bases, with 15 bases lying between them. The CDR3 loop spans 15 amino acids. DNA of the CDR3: TGTGCCAGCAGCGTAGCGACGTCGGCGGTCAACGAGCAGTACTTC. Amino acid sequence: CASSVATSAVNEQYF.

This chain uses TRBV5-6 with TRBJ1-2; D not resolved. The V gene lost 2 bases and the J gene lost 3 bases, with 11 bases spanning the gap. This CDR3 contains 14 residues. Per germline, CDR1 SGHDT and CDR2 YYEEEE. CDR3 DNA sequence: TGTGCCAGCAGCTTTTTCGGGGTCGACTATGGCTACACCTTC. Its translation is CASSFFGVDYGYTF.

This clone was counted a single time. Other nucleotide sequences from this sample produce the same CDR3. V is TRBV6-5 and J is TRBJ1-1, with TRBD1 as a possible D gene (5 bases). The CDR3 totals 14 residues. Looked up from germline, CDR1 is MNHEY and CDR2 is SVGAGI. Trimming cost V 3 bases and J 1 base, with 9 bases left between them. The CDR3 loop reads CASSYSDKNTEAFF. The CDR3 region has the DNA TGTGCCAGCAGTTATTCGGACAAGAACACTGAAGCTTTCTTT.

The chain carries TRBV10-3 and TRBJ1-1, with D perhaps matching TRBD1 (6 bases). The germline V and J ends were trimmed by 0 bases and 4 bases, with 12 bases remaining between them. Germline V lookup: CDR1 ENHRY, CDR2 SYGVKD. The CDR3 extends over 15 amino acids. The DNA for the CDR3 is TGTGCCATCAGTGAGTCGGGGGGGCTGGTCACTGAAGCTTTCTTT. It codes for CAISESGGLVTEAFF.

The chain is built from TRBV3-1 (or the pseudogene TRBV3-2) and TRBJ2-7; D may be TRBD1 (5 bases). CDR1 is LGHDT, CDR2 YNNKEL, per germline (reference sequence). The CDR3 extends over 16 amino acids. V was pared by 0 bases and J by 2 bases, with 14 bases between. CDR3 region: CASSQDARVLAYEQYF. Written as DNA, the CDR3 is TGTGCCAGCAGCCAAGATGCCAGGGTGCTCGCCTACGAGCAGTACTTC.